The clone carrying this T cell receptor beta chain was counted at least ten times. As yet, its antigen is unknown. The data were taken from a study of neurological immune-mediated disorders. Study-wide results and caveats: None of the CDR3 amino acid sequences of expanded clones recurred across subjects, suggesting private repertoires in all groups.

The germline V and J ends were trimmed by 1 base and 9 bases, with 7 bases remaining between them. CDR1 is MGHDK, CDR2 SYGVNS, per germline. The CDR3 covers 12 residues. TCRdb re-derived calls from the 5' RACE reads in MiXCR, one entry per CDR3 protein. The repertoire includes about 87,000 distinct CDR3 sequences, roughly 3.2% of them detected once, and approximately 2.9% sits in the top ten. This rearrangement joins TRBV25-1 to TRBJ2-1; the D is unclear. The TCR was taken from a woman aged 45-59 years with multiple sclerosis. The specimen was PBMCs. This chain's CDR3 is CASSESHGEQFF. The CDR3 DNA sequence: TGTGCCAGCAGTGAATCCCACGGTGAGCAGTTCTTC.